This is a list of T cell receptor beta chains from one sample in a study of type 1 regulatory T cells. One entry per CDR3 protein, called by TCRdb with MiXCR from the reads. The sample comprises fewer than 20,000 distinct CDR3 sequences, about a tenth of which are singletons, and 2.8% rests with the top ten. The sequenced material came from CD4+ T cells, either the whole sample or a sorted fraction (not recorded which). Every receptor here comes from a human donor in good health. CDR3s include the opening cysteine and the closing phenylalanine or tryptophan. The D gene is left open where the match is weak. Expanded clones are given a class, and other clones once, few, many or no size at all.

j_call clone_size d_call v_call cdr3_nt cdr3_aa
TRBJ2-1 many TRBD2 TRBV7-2 TGTGCCAGCAGCTTACTCCGGACTAGTGCCAATGAGCAGTTCTTC CASSLLRTSANEQFF
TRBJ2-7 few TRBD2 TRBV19 TGTGCCAGTAGTATTCTGGCGGGAGGGCAGTCCTACGAGCAGTACTTC CASSILAGGQSYEQYF
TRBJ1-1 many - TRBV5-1 TGCGCCAGCAGCAGAGAGACAGGTTCGGGGACTGAAGCTTTCTTT CASSRETGSGTEAFF
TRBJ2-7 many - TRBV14 TGTGCCAGCAGCCAAACCACAGACTACGAGCAGTACTTC CASSQTTDYEQYF
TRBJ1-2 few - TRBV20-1 TGCAGTGCGGCCGGGTATGGCGACGGCTACACCTTC CSAAGYGDGYTF
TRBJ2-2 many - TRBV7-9 TGTGCCAGCAGCTCTAGCGCCGGGGAGCTGTTTTTT CASSSSAGELFF
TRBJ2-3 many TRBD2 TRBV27 TGTGCCAGCAGTTCTCCTAGCGGGGACACAGATACGCAGTATTTT CASSSPSGDTDTQYF
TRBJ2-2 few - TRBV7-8 TGTGCCAGCAGCTTCCAGACCGGGGAGCTGTTTTTT CASSFQTGELFF
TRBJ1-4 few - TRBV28 TGTGCCAGCAGTTTACAGGGGGAAAAACTGTTTTTT CASSLQGEKLFF
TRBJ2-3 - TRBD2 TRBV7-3 TGTGCCAGCAGCTTGCTAGCGGGAGACACAGATACGCAGTATTTT CASSLLAGDTDTQYF
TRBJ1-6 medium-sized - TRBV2 TGTGCCAGCAGTGAGGCAAAGGGGCCTTATAATTCACCCCTCCACTTT CASSEAKGPYNSPLHF
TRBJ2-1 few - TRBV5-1 TGCGCCAGCAGCTTGGTTGTTAATGAGCAGTTCTTC CASSLVVNEQFF
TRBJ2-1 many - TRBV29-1 TGCAGCGTTGAAGGACAGTTCTCCTACAATGAGCAGTTCTTC CSVEGQFSYNEQFF
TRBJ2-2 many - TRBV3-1 TGTGCCAGCAGCCGTTCAGAAACCCCCACCGGGGAGCTGTTTTTT CASSRSETPTGELFF
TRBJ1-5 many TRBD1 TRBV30 TGTGCCTGGAGTCGCAGGGGGGATCAGCCCCAGCATTTT CAWSRRGDQPQHF
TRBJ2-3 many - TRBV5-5 TGTGCCAGCAGCCGCGGGACACCTAGCACAGATACGCAGTATTTT CASSRGTPSTDTQYF